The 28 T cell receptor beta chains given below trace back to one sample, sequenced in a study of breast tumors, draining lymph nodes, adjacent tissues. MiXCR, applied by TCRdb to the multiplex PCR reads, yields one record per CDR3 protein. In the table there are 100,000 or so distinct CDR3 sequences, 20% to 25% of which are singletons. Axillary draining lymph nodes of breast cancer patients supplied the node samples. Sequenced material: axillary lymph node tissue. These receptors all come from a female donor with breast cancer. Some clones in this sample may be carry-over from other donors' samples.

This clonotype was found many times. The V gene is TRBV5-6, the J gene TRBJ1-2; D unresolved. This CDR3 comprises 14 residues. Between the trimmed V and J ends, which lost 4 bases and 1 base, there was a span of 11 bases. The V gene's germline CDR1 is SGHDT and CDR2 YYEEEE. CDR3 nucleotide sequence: TGTGCCAGCAGCGCTCGGATCATTAACTATGGCTACACCTTC. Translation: CASSARIINYGYTF.

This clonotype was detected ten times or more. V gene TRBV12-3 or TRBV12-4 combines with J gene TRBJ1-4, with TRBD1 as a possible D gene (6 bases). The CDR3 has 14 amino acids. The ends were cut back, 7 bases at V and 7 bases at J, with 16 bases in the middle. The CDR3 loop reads CASTWEPRGEKLFF. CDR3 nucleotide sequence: TGTGCCAGCACCTGGGAACCCAGGGGTGAAAAACTGTTTTTT.

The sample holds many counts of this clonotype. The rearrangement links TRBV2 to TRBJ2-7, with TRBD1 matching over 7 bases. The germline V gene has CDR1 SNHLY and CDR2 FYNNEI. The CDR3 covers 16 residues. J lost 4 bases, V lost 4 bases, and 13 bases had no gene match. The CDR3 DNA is TGTGCCAGCAGTGCCTGGCGGGCAGGGGGACGGTACGAGCAGTACTTC. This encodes CASSAWRAGGRYEQYF.

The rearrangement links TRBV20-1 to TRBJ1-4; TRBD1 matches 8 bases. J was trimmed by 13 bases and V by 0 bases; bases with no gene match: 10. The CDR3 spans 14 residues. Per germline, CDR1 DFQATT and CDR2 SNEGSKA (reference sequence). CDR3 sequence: CSAREGQGNEGLFF. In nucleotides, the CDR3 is TGCAGTGCTAGAGAAGGACAGGGAAACGAAGGACTGTTTTTT.

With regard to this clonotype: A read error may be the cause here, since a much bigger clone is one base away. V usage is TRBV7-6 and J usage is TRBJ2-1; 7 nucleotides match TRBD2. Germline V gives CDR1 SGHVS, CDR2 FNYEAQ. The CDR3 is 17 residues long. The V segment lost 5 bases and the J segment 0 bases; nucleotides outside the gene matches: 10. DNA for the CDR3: TGTGCCAGCAGCCTGGTTACAGCGGGGTACTCCTACAATGAGCAGTTCTTC. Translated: CASSLVTAGYSYNEQFF.

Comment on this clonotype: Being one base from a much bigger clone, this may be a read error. The CDR3 region has the DNA TGCAGTGCTAGAGATTTCGGGACTGGCGGGAGAGGTGATGAGCAGTTCTTC. Protein product: CSARDFGTGGRGDEQFF. The chain combines TRBV20-1 with TRBJ2-1; the match to TRBD2 covers 7 bases. The germline V gene encodes CDR1 DFQATT and CDR2 SNEGSKA (reference sequence). CDR3 length: 17 residues. V lost 0 bases and J lost 8; bases outside the gene matches: 16.

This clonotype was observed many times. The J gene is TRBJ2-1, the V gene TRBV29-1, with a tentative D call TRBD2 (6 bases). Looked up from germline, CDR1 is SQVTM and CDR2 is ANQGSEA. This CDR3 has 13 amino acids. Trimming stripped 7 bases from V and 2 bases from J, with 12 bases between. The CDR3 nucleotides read TGCAGCGCCTCCGGCGGGACCTACAATGAGCAGTTCTTC. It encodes CSASGGTYNEQFF.

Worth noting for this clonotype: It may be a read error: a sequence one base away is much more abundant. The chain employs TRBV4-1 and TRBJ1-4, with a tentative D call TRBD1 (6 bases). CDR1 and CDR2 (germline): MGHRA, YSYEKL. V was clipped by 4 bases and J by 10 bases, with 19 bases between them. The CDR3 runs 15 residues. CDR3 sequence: CASSLLPGQDGKLFF. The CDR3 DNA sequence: TGCGCCAGCAGCCTTCTACCGGGACAAGACGGAAAACTGTTTTTT.

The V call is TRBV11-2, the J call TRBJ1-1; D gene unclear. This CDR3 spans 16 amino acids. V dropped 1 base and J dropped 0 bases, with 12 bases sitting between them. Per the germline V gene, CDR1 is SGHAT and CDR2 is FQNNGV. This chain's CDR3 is CASSLGSVTMNTEAFF. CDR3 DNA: TGTGCCAGCAGCTTAGGTTCAGTCACTATGAACACTGAAGCTTTCTTT.

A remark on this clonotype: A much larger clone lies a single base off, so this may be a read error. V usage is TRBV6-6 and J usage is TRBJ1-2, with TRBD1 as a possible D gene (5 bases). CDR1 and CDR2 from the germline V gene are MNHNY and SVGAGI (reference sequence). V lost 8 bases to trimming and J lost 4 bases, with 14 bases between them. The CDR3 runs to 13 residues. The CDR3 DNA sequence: TGTGCCAGCTGGGGGGTGGGGAGCTATGGCTACACCTTC. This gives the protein CASWGVGSYGYTF.

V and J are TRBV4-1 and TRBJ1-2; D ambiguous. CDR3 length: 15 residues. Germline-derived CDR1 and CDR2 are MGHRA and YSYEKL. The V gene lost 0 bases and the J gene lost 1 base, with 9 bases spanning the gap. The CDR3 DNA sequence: TGCGCCAGCAGCCAAGAATACACGAGTAACTATGGCTACACCTTC. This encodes CASSQEYTSNYGYTF.

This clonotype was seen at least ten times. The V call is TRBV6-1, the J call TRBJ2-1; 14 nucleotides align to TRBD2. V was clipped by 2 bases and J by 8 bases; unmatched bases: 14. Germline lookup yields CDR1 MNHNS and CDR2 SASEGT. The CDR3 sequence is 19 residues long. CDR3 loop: CASSERKPGLAGVRDEQFF. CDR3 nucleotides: TGTGCCAGCAGTGAAAGGAAACCGGGACTAGCGGGAGTGCGGGATGAGCAGTTCTTC.

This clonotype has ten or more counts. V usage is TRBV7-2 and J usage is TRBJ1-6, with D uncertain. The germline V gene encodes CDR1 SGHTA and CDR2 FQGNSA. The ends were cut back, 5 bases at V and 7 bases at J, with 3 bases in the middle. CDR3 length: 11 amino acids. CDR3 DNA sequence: TGTGCCAGCAGCCTCAATTCACCCCTCCACTTT. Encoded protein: CASSLNSPLHF.

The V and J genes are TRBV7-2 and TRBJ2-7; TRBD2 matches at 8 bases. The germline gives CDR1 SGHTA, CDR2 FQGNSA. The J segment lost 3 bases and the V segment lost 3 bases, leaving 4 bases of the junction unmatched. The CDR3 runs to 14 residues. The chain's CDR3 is CASSFTRGGYEQYF. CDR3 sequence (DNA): TGTGCCAGCAGCTTCACCCGGGGGGGCTACGAGCAGTACTTC.

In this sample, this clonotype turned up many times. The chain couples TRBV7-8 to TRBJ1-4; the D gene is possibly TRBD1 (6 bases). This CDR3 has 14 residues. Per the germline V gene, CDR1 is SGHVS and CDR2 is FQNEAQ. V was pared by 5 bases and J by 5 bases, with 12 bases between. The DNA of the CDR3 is TGTGCCAGCAGCCAGCCCAGGGGCAATGAAAAACTGTTTTTT. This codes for CASSQPRGNEKLFF.

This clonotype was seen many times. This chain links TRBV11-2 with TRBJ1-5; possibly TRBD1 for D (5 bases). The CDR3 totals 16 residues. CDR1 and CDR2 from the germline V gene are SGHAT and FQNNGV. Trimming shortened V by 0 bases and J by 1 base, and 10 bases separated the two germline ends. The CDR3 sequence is CASSLDLAGSNQPQHF. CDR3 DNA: TGTGCCAGCAGCTTAGATCTGGCAGGGAGCAATCAGCCCCAGCATTTT.

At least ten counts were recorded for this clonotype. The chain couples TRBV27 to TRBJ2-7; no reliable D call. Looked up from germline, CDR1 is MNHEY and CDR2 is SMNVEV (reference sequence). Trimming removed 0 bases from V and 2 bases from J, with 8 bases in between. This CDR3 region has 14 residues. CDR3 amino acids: CASSLSGRTYEQYF. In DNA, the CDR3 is TGTGCCAGCAGTTTATCAGGCAGGACCTACGAGCAGTACTTC.

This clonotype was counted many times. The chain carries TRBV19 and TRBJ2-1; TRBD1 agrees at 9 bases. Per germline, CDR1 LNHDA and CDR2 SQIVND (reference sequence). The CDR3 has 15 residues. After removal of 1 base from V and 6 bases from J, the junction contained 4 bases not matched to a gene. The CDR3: CASSIVGQGGNEQFF. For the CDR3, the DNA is TGTGCCAGTAGTATAGTGGGACAGGGTGGCAATGAGCAGTTCTTC.

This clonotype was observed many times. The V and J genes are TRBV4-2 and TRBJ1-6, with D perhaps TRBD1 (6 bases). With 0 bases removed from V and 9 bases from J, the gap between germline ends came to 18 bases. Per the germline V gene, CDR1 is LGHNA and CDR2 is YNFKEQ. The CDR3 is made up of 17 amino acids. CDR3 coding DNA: TGTGCCAGCAGCCAAGATGGCAACAGGGCTGATGGTTCACCCCTCCACTTT. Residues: CASSQDGNRADGSPLHF.

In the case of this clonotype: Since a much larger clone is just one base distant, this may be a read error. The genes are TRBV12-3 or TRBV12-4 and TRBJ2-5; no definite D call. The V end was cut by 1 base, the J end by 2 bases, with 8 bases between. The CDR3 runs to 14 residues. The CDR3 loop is CASSLVAPQETQYF. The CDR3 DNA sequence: TGTGCCAGCAGTTTAGTGGCTCCTCAAGAGACCCAGTACTTC.

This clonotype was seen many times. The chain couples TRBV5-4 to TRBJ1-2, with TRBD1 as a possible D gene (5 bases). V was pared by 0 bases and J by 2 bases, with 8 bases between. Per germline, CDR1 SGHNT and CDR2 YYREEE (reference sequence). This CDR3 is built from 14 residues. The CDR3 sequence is CASSLARVNYGYTF. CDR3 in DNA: TGTGCCAGCAGCTTGGCCAGGGTAAACTATGGCTACACCTTC.

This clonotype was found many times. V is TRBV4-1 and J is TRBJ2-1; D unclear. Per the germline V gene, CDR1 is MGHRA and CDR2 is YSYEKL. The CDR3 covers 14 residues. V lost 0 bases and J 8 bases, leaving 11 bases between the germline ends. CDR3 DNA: TGCGCCAGCAGCCAAGAGCCCCCTACTTATGAGCAGTTCTTC. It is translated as CASSQEPPTYEQFF.

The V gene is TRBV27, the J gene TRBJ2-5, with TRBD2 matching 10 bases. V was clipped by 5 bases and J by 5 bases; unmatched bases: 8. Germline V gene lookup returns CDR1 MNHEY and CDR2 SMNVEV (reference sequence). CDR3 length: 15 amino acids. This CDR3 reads CASSEQAGGWETQYF. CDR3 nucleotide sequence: TGTGCCAGCAGTGAGCAAGCGGGAGGGTGGGAGACCCAGTACTTC.

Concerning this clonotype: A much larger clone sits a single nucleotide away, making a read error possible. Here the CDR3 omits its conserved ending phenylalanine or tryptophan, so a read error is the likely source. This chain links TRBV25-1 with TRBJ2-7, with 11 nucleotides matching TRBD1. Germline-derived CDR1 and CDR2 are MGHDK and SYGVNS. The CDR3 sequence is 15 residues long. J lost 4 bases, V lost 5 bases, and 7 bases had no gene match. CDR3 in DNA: TGTGCCAGCAGTTCGACCGGGACAGGGGGTTACGAGCAGTACCTC. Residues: CASSSTGTGGYEQYL.

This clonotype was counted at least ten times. The CDR3 DNA reads as TGTGCTAGTGCGGTGCGGGGGGCCACAGATACGCAGTATTTT. Protein product: CASAVRGATDTQYF. This chain joins TRBV12-5 and TRBJ2-3; 8 nucleotides agree with TRBD2. Germline trimming cut 7 bases from V and 2 bases from J; bases unmatched to any gene: 5. Germline V gives CDR1 LGHNT, CDR2 FRNRAP. The CDR3 spans 14 residues.

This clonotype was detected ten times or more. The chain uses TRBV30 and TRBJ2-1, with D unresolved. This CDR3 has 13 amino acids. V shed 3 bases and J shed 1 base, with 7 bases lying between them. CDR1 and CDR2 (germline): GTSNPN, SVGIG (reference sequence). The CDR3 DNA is TGTGCCTGGAGACGCCCTTCCTACAATGAGCAGTTCTTC. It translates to CAWRRPSYNEQFF.

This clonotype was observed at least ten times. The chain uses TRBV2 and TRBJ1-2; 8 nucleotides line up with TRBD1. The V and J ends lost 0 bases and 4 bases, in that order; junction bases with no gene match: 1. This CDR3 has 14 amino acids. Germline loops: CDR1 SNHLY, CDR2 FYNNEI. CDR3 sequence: CASSEAGQGYGYTF. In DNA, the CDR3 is TGTGCCAGCAGTGAAGCAGGACAGGGCTATGGCTACACCTTC.

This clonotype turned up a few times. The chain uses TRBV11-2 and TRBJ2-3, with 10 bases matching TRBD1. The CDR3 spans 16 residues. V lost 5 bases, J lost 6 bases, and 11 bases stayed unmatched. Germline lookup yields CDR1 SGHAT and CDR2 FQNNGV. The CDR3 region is CASSPVGTGVGDTQYF. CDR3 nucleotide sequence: TGTGCCAGCAGCCCCGTGGGGACAGGGGTGGGGGATACGCAGTATTTT. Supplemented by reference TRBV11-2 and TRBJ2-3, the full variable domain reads EAGVAQSPRYKIIEKRQSVAFWCNPISGHATLYWYQQILGQGPKLLIQFQNNGVVDDSQLPKDRFSAERLKGVDSTLKIQPAKLEDSAVYLCASSPVGTGVGDTQYFGPGTRLTVL.